The sequence of this T cell receptor beta chain was determined in a study of blood T cell repertoires in COVID-19 (dated by TCRdb to about 2020). In the study overall: Samples from collaborators originated in the United States, Italy and Spain and spanned both the acute and convalescent phases of COVID-19. The material from the prospective study consisted of cDNA or gDNA derived from T cells, B-cell-depleted T cells, or PBMCs. Deeply sampled blood TCRbeta repertoires from subjects exposed to, actively infected with, or recovered from COVID-19 were included in the dataset. A freely available public database, intended as a resource for researchers studying the immune response to SARS-CoV-2, is where the repertoires were released. The samples were drawn from two sources: the first 160 participants of the ongoing ImmuneRACE study, and 1,000 to 1,500 subjects contributed by 6 global collaborators. Sample metadata almost always included a de-identified subject ID, COVID-19 status, age in years and sex. Where available, HLA class I and class II types were obtained from metadata supplied by the sample provider rather than from assay-based typing.

One collaborating source in Seattle enrolled patients during active infection and followed them longitudinally through the course of disease. The collaborating institutions used their own protocols to collect whole blood in K2EDTA tubes. For TCRbeta analysis, collaborators shipped samples in one of three forms: frozen whole blood, isolated PBMCs, or DNA extracted from either of those sample types. TCRbeta CDR3 regions were amplified from genomic DNA by means of the immunoSEQ Assay, a bias-controlled multiplex PCR. Per the original workflow: The number of nucleated cells in each sample was estimated from the amplification of reference gene primers within the assay. To quantify the absolute abundance of each unique TCRbeta CDR3 rearrangement, sequence reads were collapsed and filtered. For each sample, productive Simpson clonality was calculated as the square root of Simpson's diversity index across productive rearrangements. The immuneACCESS repertoire file appears here via TCRdb, limited to in-frame rearrangements. These files lack a portion of the clones; in checked studies, under half of the deficit traces to unresolved V genes, and the cause of the others is not known. V, J and clone size were drawn from that table, and D and trimming were deduced from the DNA. Recorded for this sample are 140,000 or so clones; 65% to 85% of them occurred a single time. The ten largest account for approximately 8.9% of the sample.

Details on this clone: What this receptor recognizes is not known. No base quality information exists; no much larger clone differs at one position.

Beyond this particular receptor, the publication reports: How much clinical and demographic metadata was included differed by source and by participant, and the metadata was provided uncurated.

The specimen sequenced was peripheral blood. The TCR originated in a man in his thirties or forties with COVID-19, enrolled during active disease.

Read as DNA, the sequence is TGTGCCAGCAGTGTCGGGACAGGGGCTAACTATGGCTACACCTTC. This translates into CASSVGTGANYGYTF. The V and J segments used are TRBV6-4 and TRBJ1-2, with 10 central nucleotides matching TRBD1. Clipping removes 4 bases from V and 0 bases from J, with 2 as the unmatched junction base count. The CDR3 covers 15 residues, taking in both the cysteine and the phenylalanine. Just CDR3 DNA is preserved here, 45 bases in frame from base 1. The germline V gene supplies CDR1 MRHNA and CDR2 SNTAGT.